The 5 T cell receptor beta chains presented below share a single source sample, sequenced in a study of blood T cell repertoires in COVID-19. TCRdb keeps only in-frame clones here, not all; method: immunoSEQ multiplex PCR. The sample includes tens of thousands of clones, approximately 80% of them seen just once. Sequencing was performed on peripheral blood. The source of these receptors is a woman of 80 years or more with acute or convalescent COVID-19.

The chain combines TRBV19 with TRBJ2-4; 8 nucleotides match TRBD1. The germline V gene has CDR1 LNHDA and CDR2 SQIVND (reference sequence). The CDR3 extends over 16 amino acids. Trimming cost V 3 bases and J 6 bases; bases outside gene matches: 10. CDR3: CASSIPGGFSGNIQYF. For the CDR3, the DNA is TGTGCCAGTAGTATCCCAGGGGGCTTTTCGGGAAACATTCAGTACTTC.

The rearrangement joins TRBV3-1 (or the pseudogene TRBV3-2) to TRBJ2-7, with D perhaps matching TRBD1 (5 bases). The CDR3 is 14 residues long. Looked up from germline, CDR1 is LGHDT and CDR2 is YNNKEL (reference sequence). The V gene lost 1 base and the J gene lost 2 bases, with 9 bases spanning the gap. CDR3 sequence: CASSQGTGTYEQYF. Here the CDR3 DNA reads TGTGCCAGCAGCCAAGGAACAGGAACCTACGAGCAGTACTTC.

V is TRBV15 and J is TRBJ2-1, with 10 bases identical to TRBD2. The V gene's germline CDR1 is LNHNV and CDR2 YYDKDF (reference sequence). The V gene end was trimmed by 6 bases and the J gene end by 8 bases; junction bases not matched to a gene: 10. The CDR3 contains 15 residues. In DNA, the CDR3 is TGTGCCACCAGTGAGCGGGGGGGAAGTGGGGATGAGCAGTTCTTC. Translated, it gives CATSERGGSGDEQFF.

CDR3 region: CASSPQGGGNTIYF. As DNA, the CDR3 is TGTGCCAGCAGTCCTCAGGGGGGTGGAAACACCATATATTTT. The chain carries TRBV6-6 and TRBJ1-3; 7 bases are a match to TRBD1. Losses at the gene ends were 5 bases for V and 3 bases for J; bases not matched to a gene: 4. Per germline, CDR1 MNHNY and CDR2 SVGAGI (reference sequence). The CDR3 runs to 14 residues.

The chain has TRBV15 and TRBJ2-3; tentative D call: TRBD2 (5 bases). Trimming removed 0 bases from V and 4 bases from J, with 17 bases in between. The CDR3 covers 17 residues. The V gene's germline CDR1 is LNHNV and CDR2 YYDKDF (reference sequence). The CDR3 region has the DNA TGTGCCACCAGCAGAGATGGAGCGGCTCAGTGGGCAGATACGCAGTATTTT. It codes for CATSRDGAAQWADTQYF.